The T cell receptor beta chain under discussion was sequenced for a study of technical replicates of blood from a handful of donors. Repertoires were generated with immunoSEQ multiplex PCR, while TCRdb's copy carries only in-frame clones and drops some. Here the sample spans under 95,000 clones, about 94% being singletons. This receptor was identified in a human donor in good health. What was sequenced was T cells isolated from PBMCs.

The CDR3: CASSLGPGYLNNSYEQYF. For the CDR3, the DNA is TGTGCCAGCAGCTTAGGGCCAGGGTATCTCAACAACTCCTACGAGCAGTACTTC. The V gene is TRBV13, the J gene TRBJ2-7; possibly TRBD1 for D (5 bases). CDR1 PRHDT and CDR2 FYEKMQ come from the germline V gene (reference sequence). V lost 0 bases and J 0 bases, leaving 18 bases between the germline ends. The CDR3 sequence is 18 residues long.